A single sample is the source of the 18 T cell receptor beta chains below, sequenced in a study of T cells after yellow fever vaccination. TCRdb re-called the 5' RACE reads with MiXCR, one entry per CDR3 protein. The top ten hold 3% to 4% of the sample, which has about 340,000 distinct CDR3 sequences, about 12% seen once. The sequencing used CD4+ T cells sorted from PBMCs, collected 15 days after the yellow fever booster vaccination. The receptors here all came from a man younger than 35 who received the YFV17D yellow fever vaccine.

In this sample, this clonotype turned up a few times. J is TRBJ2-5 and V is TRBV7-8; 15 bases fit TRBD2. The CDR3 consists of 16 residues. V was clipped by 5 bases and J by 3 bases; unmatched bases: 4. Germline assignment: CDR1 SGHVS and CDR2 FQNEAQ. CDR3 in amino acids: CASSTRTSGGEETQYF. The CDR3 nucleotides read TGTGCCAGCAGCACTCGGACTAGCGGGGGGGAAGAGACCCAGTACTTC.

This clonotype was recorded a few times. V gene TRBV7-3 combines with J gene TRBJ2-2, with 10 positions matching TRBD1. The CDR3 has 15 residues. Per germline, CDR1 SGHTA and CDR2 FQGTGA. V shed 5 bases, J shed 5 bases, and the junction held 5 bases outside the gene matches. The CDR3: CASSQDRGYTGELFF. The CDR3 nucleotides read TGTGCCAGCAGCCAGGACAGGGGGTATACCGGGGAGCTGTTTTTT.

This clonotype appeared a few times. This chain joins TRBV5-1 and TRBJ1-3; D gene uncertain. V dropped 7 bases and J dropped 0 bases, with 17 bases sitting between them. Germline V gene lookup returns CDR1 SGHRS and CDR2 YFSETQ. The CDR3 runs to 16 residues. The chain's CDR3 is CASSSGGIYSGNTIYF. CDR3 sequence (DNA): TGCGCCAGCTCGTCCGGTGGAATCTACTCTGGAAACACCATATATTTT. Full variable domain (rest looked up from reference TRBV5-1 and TRBJ1-3): KAGVTQTPRYLIKTRGQQVTLSCSPISGHRSVSWYQQTPGQGLQFLFEYFSETQRNKGNFPGRFSGRQFSNSRSEMNVSTLELGDSALYLCASSSGGIYSGNTIYFGEGSWLTVV.

This rearrangement joins TRBV2 to TRBJ1-2; TRBD1 matches at 10 bases. Germline V gives CDR1 SNHLY, CDR2 FYNNEI. CDR3 size: 13 residues. The V segment lost 11 bases and the J segment 1 base; nucleotides outside the gene matches: 4. CDR3 sequence (DNA): TGTGCCGGGGGACAGGGGAATAACTATGGCTACACCTTC. Translating gives CAGGQGNNYGYTF.

This clonotype has a handful of counts. V is TRBV7-2 and J is TRBJ1-5; tentative D call: TRBD1 (5 bases). Germline CDR1 reads SGHTA; CDR2 reads FQGNSA. Trimming cost V 2 bases and J 7 bases, with 12 bases left between them. This CDR3 region has 14 residues. CDR3 in amino acids: CASSLFRVEQPQHF. The CDR3 bases are TGTGCCAGCAGCTTATTCAGGGTTGAACAGCCCCAGCATTTT.

The chain employs TRBV9 and TRBJ2-5; 8 bases fit TRBD2. Germline V gene lookup returns CDR1 SGDLS and CDR2 YYNGEE. V was clipped by 4 bases and J by 3 bases; unmatched bases: 17. The CDR3 sequence is 18 residues long. The chain's CDR3 is CASSPRLTHGTRKETQYF. As DNA, the CDR3 is TGTGCCAGCAGCCCACGCCTTACCCACGGGACTAGGAAAGAGACCCAGTACTTC.

This clonotype was seen only a few times. The J gene is TRBJ1-3, the V gene TRBV6-1; D gene uncertain. Germline loops: CDR1 MNHNS, CDR2 SASEGT. The CDR3 totals 14 residues. Trimming left V 6 bases short and J 0 bases short, with 9 bases between. The CDR3 here is CASRSESSGNTIYF. In DNA, the CDR3 is TGTGCCAGCAGATCGGAAAGCTCTGGAAACACCATATATTTT.

This clonotype showed up just a few times. The chain joins TRBV14 to TRBJ2-3, with D perhaps matching TRBD2 (6 bases). This CDR3 spans 13 amino acids. V lost 1 base and J lost 14, with 16 bases in between. CDR1 and CDR2 from the germline V gene are SGHDN and FVKESK. The CDR3 nucleotides are TGTGCCAGCAGCCAAGTACGGGACTCCCTCCCGTATTTT. Protein sequence: CASSQVRDSLPYF.

The chain carries TRBV7-9 and TRBJ1-1, with D tentatively TRBD1 (6 bases). The CDR3 runs to 13 residues. Germline loops: CDR1 SEHNR, CDR2 FQNEAQ (reference sequence). Trimming shortened V by 6 bases and J by 1 base, and 9 bases separated the two germline ends. The CDR3 protein is CASRDSPNTEAFF. CDR3 in DNA: TGTGCCAGCAGGGACAGCCCGAACACTGAAGCTTTCTTT.

The rearrangement links TRBV5-1 to TRBJ2-7; TRBD2 is a possible D gene (6 bases). Trimming pared 2 bases from V and 2 bases from J, leaving 14 bases between. Germline CDR1 and CDR2: SGHRS and YFSETQ. The CDR3 covers 15 residues. The CDR3: CASSFGTGKPYEQYV. The CDR3, as DNA: TGCGCCAGCAGCTTCGGGACTGGAAAACCCTACGAGCAGTACGTC.

V and J are TRBV6-5 and TRBJ1-3; 7 positions agree with TRBD1. The germline V gene has CDR1 MNHEY and CDR2 SVGAGI. Trimming cost V 6 bases and J 1 base; bases outside gene matches: 9. The CDR3 length is 16 residues. CDR3 sequence reads: CASRTRTGASGNTIYF. CDR3 in DNA: TGTGCCAGCAGGACGCGTACAGGGGCTTCTGGAAACACCATATATTTT.

This clonotype was detected many times. V and J are TRBV7-2 and TRBJ1-2; 7 bases agree with TRBD1. CDR3 length equals 14 residues. The trim removed 5 bases at V and 4 bases at J, leaving 7 bases unmatched. CDR1 is SGHTA, CDR2 FQGNSA, per germline. CDR3 region: CASSPTGALYGYTF. The CDR3 DNA reads as TGTGCCAGCAGCCCTACAGGGGCCCTCTATGGCTACACCTTC. Looking up the rest from reference TRBV7-2 and TRBJ1-2 gives the full variable domain: GAGVSQSPSNKVTEKGKDVELRCDPISGHTALYWYRQSLGQGLEFLIYFQGNSAPDKSGLPSDRFSAERTGGSVSTLTIQRTQQEDSAVYLCASSPTGALYGYTFGSGTRLTVV.

This clonotype has more than one count but fewer than ten. The chain uses TRBV10-3 and TRBJ2-2; tentative D call: TRBD1 (6 bases). CDR3 length: 13 amino acids. CDR1 is ENHRY and CDR2 is SYGVKD in the germline V gene. V lost 5 bases and J lost 7, with 11 bases in between. In DNA, the CDR3 is TGTGCCATCAGTCCGACAGGCTTCGGGGAGCTGTTTTTT. Residues: CAISPTGFGELFF.

This clonotype appeared a few times. The chain employs TRBV7-2 and TRBJ2-2, with TRBD1 as a possible D gene (6 bases). The CDR3 is made up of 15 amino acids. Trimming removed 3 bases at V and 1 base at J, with 9 bases between. CDR1 SGHTA and CDR2 FQGNSA come from the germline V gene. The CDR3 region is CASSFRQENTGELFF. The CDR3 DNA reads TGTGCCAGCAGCTTTAGACAGGAGAACACCGGGGAGCTGTTTTTT. The whole variable domain, remainder taken from reference TRBV7-2 and TRBJ2-2, is GAGVSQSPSNKVTEKGKDVELRCDPISGHTALYWYRQSLGQGLEFLIYFQGNSAPDKSGLPSDRFSAERTGGSVSTLTIQRTQQEDSAVYLCASSFRQENTGELFFGEGSRLTVL.

The chain links TRBV18 to TRBJ2-7, with D unclear. With 6 bases removed from V and 5 bases from J, the gap between germline ends came to 11 bases. This CDR3 spans 12 amino acids. In germline, CDR1 is KGHSH, CDR2 LQKENI. The CDR3 DNA sequence: TGTGCCAGCTCCCCCTCGCAGGACGAGCAGTACTTC. Its protein is CASSPSQDEQYF.

The chain recombines TRBV7-2 with TRBJ1-2; weak D call: TRBD1 (6 bases). The germline CDR1 and CDR2 sequences are SGHTA and FQGNSA. V shed 0 bases and J shed 5 bases, with 16 bases lying between them. The CDR3 has 16 amino acids. The chain's CDR3 is CASSLAKGGREYGYTF. The CDR3 DNA reads TGTGCCAGCAGCTTAGCCAAGGGGGGCAGGGAATATGGCTACACCTTC.

The chain uses TRBV20-1 and TRBJ1-6, with D uncertain. V shed 0 bases and J shed 7 bases, with 10 bases lying between them. Per germline, CDR1 DFQATT and CDR2 SNEGSKA (reference sequence). CDR3 length: 14 amino acids. The CDR3 DNA reads TGCAGTGCTAGAGAGGGTTCGAGGAATTCACCCCTCCACTTT. Its protein product is CSAREGSRNSPLHF.

This chain connects TRBV7-9 to TRBJ2-2, with TRBD1 matching 8 bases. The trim removed 3 bases at V and 7 bases at J, leaving 7 bases unmatched. CDR1 SEHNR and CDR2 FQNEAQ come from the germline V gene (reference sequence). The CDR3 has 15 residues. CDR3 in DNA: TGTGCCAGCAGCTTGGGCCAGGGGGCTGACGGGGAGCTGTTTTTT. The encoded protein is CASSLGQGADGELFF.